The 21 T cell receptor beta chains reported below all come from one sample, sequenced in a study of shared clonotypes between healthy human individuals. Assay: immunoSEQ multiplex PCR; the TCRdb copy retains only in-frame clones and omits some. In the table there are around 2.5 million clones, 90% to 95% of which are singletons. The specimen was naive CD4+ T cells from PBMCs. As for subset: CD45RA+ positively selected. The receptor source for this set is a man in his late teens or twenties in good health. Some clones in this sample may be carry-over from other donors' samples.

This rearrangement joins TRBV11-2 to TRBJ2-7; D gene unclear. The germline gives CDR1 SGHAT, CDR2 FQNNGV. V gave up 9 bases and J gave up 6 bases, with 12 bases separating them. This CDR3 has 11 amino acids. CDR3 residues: CASSTMGEQYF. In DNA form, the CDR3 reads TGTGCCAGTTCGACGATGGGCGAGCAGTACTTC.

CDR3 coding DNA: TGTGCCGGGGGTTCCCCGCGCTACAATGAGCAGTTCTTC. It translates to CAGGSPRYNEQFF. This chain connects TRBV28 to TRBJ2-1; either TRBD1 or TRBD2 may supply D (5 bases each). CDR3 size: 13 residues. Germline loops: CDR1 MDHEN, CDR2 SYDVKM. V was clipped by 11 bases and J by 3 bases, with 14 bases between them.

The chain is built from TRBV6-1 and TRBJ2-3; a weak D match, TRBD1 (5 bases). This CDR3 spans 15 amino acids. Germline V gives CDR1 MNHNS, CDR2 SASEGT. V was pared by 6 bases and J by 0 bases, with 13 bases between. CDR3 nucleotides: TGTGCCAGCAGGCAGGGCCGTGCTAGCACAGATACGCAGTATTTT. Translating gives CASRQGRASTDTQYF.

As DNA, the CDR3 is TGCGCCAGCAGCCAAGTGGTCAGTCGGGAGACCCAGTACTTC. Protein sequence: CASSQVVSRETQYF. The chain is built from TRBV4-3 and TRBJ2-5; no definite D call. V was pared by 1 base and J by 5 bases, with 11 bases between. The CDR3 has 14 residues. Germline lookup yields CDR1 LGHNA and CDR2 YSLEER.

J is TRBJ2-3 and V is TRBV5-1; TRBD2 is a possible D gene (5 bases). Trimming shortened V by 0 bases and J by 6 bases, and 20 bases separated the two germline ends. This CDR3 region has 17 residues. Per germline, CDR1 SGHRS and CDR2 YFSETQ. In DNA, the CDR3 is TGCGCCAGCAGCTTGGGAGAGCGCGGGTGGTTGAAGGATACGCAGTATTTT. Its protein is CASSLGERGWLKDTQYF.

The CDR3 spells CASSLRGVAGELFF. The CDR3 DNA follows: TGTGCCAGCAGTTTAAGGGGGGTCGCCGGGGAGCTGTTTTTT. The chain links TRBV27 to TRBJ2-2; TRBD1 or TRBD2 may be the D gene (6 bases each). From germline, CDR1 is MNHEY and CDR2 SMNVEV (reference sequence). Trimming left V 2 bases short and J 6 bases short, with 10 bases between. This CDR3 has 14 residues.

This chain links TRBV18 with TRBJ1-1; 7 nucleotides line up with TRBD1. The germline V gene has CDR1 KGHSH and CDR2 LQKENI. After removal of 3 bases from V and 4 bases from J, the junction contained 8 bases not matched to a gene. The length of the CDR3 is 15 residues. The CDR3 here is CASSPTTGHSTEAFF. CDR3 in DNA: TGTGCCAGCTCACCCACGACAGGGCACTCCACTGAAGCTTTCTTT.

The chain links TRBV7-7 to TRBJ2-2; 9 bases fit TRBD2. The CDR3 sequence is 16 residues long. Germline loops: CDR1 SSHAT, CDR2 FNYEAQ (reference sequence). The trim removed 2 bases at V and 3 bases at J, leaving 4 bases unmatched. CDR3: CASSLLAGPDTGELFF. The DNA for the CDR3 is TGTGCCAGCAGCTTACTAGCGGGACCCGACACCGGGGAGCTGTTTTTT.

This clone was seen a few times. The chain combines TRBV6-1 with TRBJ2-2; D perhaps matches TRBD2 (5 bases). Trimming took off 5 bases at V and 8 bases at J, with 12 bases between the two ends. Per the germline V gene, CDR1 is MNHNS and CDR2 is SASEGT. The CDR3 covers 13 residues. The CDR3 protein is CASSSGGRGELFF. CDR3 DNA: TGTGCCAGCAGTTCAGGAGGCAGAGGGGAGCTGTTTTTT.

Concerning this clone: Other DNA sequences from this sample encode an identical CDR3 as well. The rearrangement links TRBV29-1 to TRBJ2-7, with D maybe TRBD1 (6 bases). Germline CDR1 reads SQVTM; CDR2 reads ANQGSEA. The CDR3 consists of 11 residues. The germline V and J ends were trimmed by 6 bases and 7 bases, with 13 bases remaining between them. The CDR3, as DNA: TGCAGCGTGAGCAACAGGGATGAGCAGTACTTC. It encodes CSVSNRDEQYF.

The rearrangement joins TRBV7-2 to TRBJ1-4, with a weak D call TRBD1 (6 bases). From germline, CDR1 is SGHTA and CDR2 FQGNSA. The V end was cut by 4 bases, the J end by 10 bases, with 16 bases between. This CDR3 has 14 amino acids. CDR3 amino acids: CASSSPVGRGKLFF. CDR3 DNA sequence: TGTGCCAGCAGCTCCCCCGTGGGCAGGGGAAAACTGTTTTTT.

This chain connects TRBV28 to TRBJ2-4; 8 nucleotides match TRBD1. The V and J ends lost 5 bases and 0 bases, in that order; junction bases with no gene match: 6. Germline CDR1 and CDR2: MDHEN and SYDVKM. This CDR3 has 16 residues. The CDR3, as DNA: TGTGCCAGCAGTCCGCAGGGGGCTGGAGCCAAAAACATTCAGTACTTC. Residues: CASSPQGAGAKNIQYF.

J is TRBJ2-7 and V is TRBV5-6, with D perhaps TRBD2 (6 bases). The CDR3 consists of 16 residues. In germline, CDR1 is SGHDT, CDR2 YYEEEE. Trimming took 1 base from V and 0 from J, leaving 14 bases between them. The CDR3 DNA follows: TGTGCCAGCAGCTTGAGGGGACTCATCAGCTCCTACGAGCAGTACTTC. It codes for CASSLRGLISSYEQYF.

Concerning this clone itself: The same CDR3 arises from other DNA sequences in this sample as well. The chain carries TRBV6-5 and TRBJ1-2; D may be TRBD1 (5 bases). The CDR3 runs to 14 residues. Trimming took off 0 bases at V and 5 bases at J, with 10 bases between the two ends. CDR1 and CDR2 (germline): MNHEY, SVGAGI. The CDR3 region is CASSYSGTEYGYTF. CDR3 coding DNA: TGTGCCAGCAGTTACTCGGGGACGGAATATGGCTACACCTTC.

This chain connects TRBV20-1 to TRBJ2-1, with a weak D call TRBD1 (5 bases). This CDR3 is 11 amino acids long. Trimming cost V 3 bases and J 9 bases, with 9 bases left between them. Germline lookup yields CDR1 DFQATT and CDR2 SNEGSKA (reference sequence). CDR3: CSASPGIEQFF. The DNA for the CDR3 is TGCAGTGCTAGCCCAGGGATTGAGCAGTTCTTC.

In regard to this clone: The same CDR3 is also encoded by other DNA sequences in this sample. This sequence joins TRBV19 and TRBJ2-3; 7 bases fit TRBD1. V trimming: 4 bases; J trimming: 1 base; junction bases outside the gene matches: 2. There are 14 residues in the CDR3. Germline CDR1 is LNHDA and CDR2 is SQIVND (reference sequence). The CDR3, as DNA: TGTGCCAGTAGTAACAGGGGTGGCACAGATACGCAGTATTTT. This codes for CASSNRGGTDTQYF.

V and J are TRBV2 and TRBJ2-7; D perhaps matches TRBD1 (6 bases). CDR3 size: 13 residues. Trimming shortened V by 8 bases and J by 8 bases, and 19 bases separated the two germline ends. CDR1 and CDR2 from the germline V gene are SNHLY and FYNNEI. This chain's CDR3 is CASFFSRGRQQYF. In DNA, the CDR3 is TGTGCCAGCTTTTTTTCCAGGGGTCGGCAGCAGTACTTC.

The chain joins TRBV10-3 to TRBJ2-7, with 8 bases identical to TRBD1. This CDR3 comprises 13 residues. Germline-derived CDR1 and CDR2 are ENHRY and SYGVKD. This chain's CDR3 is CASRTGGPYEQYF. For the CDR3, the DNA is TGTGCGAGTAGAACAGGGGGGCCCTACGAGCAGTACTTC.

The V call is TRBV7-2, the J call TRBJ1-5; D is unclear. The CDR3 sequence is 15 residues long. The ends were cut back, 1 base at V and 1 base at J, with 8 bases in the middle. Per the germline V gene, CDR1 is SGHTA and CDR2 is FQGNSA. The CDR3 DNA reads TGTGCCAGCAGCTTAGTTTGGCAGAGCAATCAGCCCCAGCATTTT. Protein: CASSLVWQSNQPQHF.

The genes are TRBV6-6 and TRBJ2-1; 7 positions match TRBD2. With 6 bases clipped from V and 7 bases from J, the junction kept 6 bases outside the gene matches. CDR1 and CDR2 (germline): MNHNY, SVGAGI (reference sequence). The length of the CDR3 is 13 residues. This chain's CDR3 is CASSNLAVNEQFF. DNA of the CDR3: TGTGCCAGCAGCAACCTAGCGGTGAATGAGCAGTTCTTC.

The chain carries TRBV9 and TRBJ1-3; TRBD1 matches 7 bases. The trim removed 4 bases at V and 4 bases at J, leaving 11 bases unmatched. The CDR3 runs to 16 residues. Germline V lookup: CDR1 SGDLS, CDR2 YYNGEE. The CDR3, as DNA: TGTGCCAGCAGCCAGGGGGGCAGGGCCTTAGGAAACACCATATATTTT. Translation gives CASSQGGRALGNTIYF.